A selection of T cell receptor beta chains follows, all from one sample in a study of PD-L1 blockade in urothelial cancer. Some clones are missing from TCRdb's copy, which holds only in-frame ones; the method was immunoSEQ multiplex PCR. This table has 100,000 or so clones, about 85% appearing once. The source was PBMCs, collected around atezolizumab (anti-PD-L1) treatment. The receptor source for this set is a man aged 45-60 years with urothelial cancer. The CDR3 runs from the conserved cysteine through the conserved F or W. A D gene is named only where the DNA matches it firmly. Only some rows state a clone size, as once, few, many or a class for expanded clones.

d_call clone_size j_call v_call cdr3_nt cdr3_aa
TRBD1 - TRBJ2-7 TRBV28 TGTGCCAGCACCCCGACAGGGGTCCTCTACGAGCAGTACTTC CASTPTGVLYEQYF
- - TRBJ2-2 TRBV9 TGTGCCAGCAGCGAGAGGGTGAACACCGGGGAGCTGTTTTTT CASSERVNTGELFF
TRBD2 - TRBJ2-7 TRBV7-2 TGTGCCAGCAGCTTAGGGGAGGGAACCGAGCAGTACTTC CASSLGEGTEQYF
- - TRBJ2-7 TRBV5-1 TGCGCCAGCAGCCCGGAGGGACAGCGACTCTACGAGCAGTACTTC CASSPEGQRLYEQYF
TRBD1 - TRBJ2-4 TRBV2 TGTGCCAGCAGTGAAGGACAGGGTGAGCGCTTC CASSEGQGERF
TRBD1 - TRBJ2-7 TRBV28 TGTGCCAGCAGTGCCCCGGGACAGGGCCGGTACGAGCAGTACTTC CASSAPGQGRYEQYF
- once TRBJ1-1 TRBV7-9 TGTGCCAGCAGCTTGGATGGCGGGGGGTACTTGAACACTGAAGCTTTCTTT CASSLDGGGYLNTEAFF
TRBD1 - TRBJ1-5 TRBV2 TGTGCCAGCAGTGAGACAGGGGGCGCGTATCAGCCCCAGCATTTT CASSETGGAYQPQHF
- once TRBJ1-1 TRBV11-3 TGTGCCAGCAGCCGATTACAGGGTCTGAACACTGAAGCTTTCTTT CASSRLQGLNTEAFF
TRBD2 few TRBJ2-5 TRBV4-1 TGCGCCAGCAGCCAAGATGTACTAGCGGGACAAGAGACCCAGTACTTC CASSQDVLAGQETQYF
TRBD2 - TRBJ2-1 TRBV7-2 TGTGCCAGCAGTCCAGCGCCGGTCCTAGCGGGTAATGAGCAGTTCTTC CASSPAPVLAGNEQFF
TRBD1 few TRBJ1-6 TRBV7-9 TGTGCCAGCAGCTTAACTGGGGGACAGGGTTTATCACCCCTCCACTTT CASSLTGGQGLSPLHF
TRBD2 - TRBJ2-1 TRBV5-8 TGTGCCAGCAGCGCCATAGCGGGAGCTCGAAATGAGCAGTTCTTC CASSAIAGARNEQFF
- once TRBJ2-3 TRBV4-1 TGCGCCAGCAGCCAAGTTCCAAGGACTAGCACAGATACGCAGTATTTT CASSQVPRTSTDTQYF
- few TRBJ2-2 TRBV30 TGTGCCGGCCCAAGCGCAAGTTCGAACACCGGGGAGCTGTTTTTT CAGPSASSNTGELFF
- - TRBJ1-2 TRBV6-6 TGTGCCAGCTTAGACTATGGCTACACCTTC CASLDYGYTF
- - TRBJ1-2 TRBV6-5 TGTGCCAGCAGTTACTCTTCCGTGCGTGGCTACACCTTC CASSYSSVRGYTF
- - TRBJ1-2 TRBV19 TGTGCCAGTAGTCTCATCTTGGCTTTCTTCCCTGGCTACACCTTC CASSLILAFFPGYTF
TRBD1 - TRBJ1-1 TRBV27 TGTGCCAGCCTGAAACGGGACAGGTGGAACACTGAAGCTTTCTTT CASLKRDRWNTEAFF
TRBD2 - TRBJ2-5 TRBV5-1 TGCGCCAGCAGCTCTGGGGCTAGCGGGTCGGGAGAGACCCAGTACTTC CASSSGASGSGETQYF
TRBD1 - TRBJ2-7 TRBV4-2 TGTGCCAGCAGCCCGAAGACAGGGTTCACAGGGGAGCAGTACTTC CASSPKTGFTGEQYF
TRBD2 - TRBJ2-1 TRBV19 TGTGCCAGTAGTATAAAAAGCGGGAGTGGAAATGAGCAGTTCTTC CASSIKSGSGNEQFF
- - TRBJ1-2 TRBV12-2 TGTGCAAGTCGCTTAGTGGCAGGGTCAAACTATGGCTACACCTTC CASRLVAGSNYGYTF
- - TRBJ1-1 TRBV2 TGTGCCAGCAGAAGAGGACAGAACACTGAAGCTTTCTTT CASRRGQNTEAFF
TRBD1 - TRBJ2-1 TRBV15 TGTGCCACCAGCAGGGGACAGGGCTCCTACAATGAGCAGTTCTTC CATSRGQGSYNEQFF